The 21 T cell receptor beta chains presented below share a single source sample, sequenced in a study of shared clonotypes between healthy human individuals (TCRdb year 2020). Library creation used the immunoSEQ multiplex PCR assay. Entries here come from immuneACCESS through TCRdb and include only in-frame sequences with V and J called. Some clones fail to appear in such tables; in the studies checked, an unresolved V gene covers under half of the shortfall, and the cause of the remainder is unknown. In this sample the table shows about half a million clones, approximately 84% of which occur a single time. The top ten clones comprise roughly an eighth of the sample. Sequenced: PBMCs. The receptors stem from a woman aged 35 to 49 in good health. Some clones in this sample may be carry-over from other donors' samples.

CDR3 region: CASSETSGRAGGELFF. The CDR3 DNA reads TGTGCCAGCAGTGAAACTAGCGGGAGGGCCGGCGGGGAGCTGTTTTTT. This chain connects TRBV25-1 to TRBJ2-2; 13 bases are shared with TRBD2. Germline CDR1 reads MGHDK; CDR2 reads SYGVNS. The CDR3 extends over 16 amino acids. V was pared by 2 bases and J by 7 bases, with 4 bases of the junction left unmatched. The variable domain in full, with the rest retrieved from reference TRBV25-1 and TRBJ2-2, is EADIYQTPRYLVIGTGKKITLECSQTMGHDKMYWYQQDPGMELHLIHYSYGVNSTEKGDLSSESTVSRIRTEHFPLTLESARPSHTSQYLCASSETSGRAGGELFFGEGSRLTVL.

The chain links TRBV5-1 to TRBJ2-2; D ambiguous. The germline gives CDR1 SGHRS, CDR2 YFSETQ. The CDR3 totals 14 residues. V was cut by 0 bases and J by 1 base, with 4 bases left in between. The CDR3 reads CASSLERNTGELFF. As DNA, the CDR3 is TGCGCCAGCAGCTTGGAAAGGAACACCGGGGAGCTGTTTTTT.

This clone has a single count. This rearrangement joins TRBV4-1 to TRBJ1-4, with D hard to call. The V end was cut by 1 base, the J end by 2 bases, with 11 bases between. There are 16 residues in the CDR3. CDR1 is MGHRA, CDR2 YSYEKL, per germline. CDR3 sequence: CASSQGPDITNEKLFF. CDR3 DNA: TGCGCCAGCAGCCAAGGCCCCGACATCACTAATGAAAAACTGTTTTTT.

The genes are TRBV4-1 and TRBJ2-2, with D maybe TRBD2 (7 bases). CDR1 and CDR2 (germline): MGHRA, YSYEKL. Trimming shortened V by 4 bases and J by 5 bases, and 17 bases separated the two germline ends. The CDR3 loop spans 16 amino acids. Here the CDR3 DNA reads TGCGCCAGCAGCCGGGGGGGCGGGAGTGGTACCGGGGAGCTGTTTTTT. This codes for CASSRGGGSGTGELFF.

Concerning this clone itself: A read error is likely here: a far larger clone is one base away. Other DNA sequences of this sample code for an identical CDR3. The V and J genes are TRBV4-2 and TRBJ2-1; no firm D call. The CDR3 has 15 amino acids. Per the germline V gene, CDR1 is LGHNA and CDR2 is YNFKEQ. The CDR3 nucleotides are TGTGCAAGCAGCCAAGAGGCGAGCTCCTACAATGAGCAGTTCTTC. It yields the protein CASSQEASSYNEQFF.

With regard to this clone: Other DNA sequences in this specimen translate into the identical CDR3. The V call is TRBV5-1, the J call TRBJ1-1; D gene uncertain. In germline, CDR1 is SGHRS, CDR2 YFSETQ. The V end lost 5 bases, the J end lost 0 bases, and 8 bases lay between the germline ends. This CDR3 is 13 amino acids long. CDR3 loop: CASREGMNTEAFF. CDR3 in DNA: TGCGCCAGCAGGGAGGGAATGAACACTGAAGCTTTCTTT.

A word on this clone: A read error is possible here, since a much larger clone lies one base away. Additional DNA sequences in this sample encode the identical CDR3. The V gene is TRBV11-2, the J gene TRBJ2-5; D could derive from TRBD1 or TRBD2 (5 bases each). Germline V gene lookup returns CDR1 SGHAT and CDR2 FQNNGV. The CDR3 extends over 15 amino acids. CDR3 loop: CASSAAGTTYVEQYF. For the CDR3, the DNA is TGCGCCAGCAGCGCCGCCGGGACCACTTACGTTGAGCAGTACTTC.

To note about this clone: A read error is possible here, since a much larger clone lies one base away. The chain is built from TRBV7-8 and TRBJ1-5; the D is unclear. This CDR3 is 16 amino acids long. Germline CDR1 and CDR2: SGHVS and FQNEAQ. The ends were cut back, 1 base at V and 6 bases at J, with 16 bases in the middle. The CDR3 loop reads CASSLVGRTGGQPQHF. The DNA for the CDR3 is TGTGCCAGCAGCTTAGTAGGTCGGACGGGAGGTCAGCCCCAGCATTTT.

The CDR3 DNA sequence: TGTGCCAGCAGCTTCGGAGGGGCAGATACGCAGTATTTT. As protein: CASSFGGADTQYF. The rearrangement links TRBV7-2 to TRBJ2-3; D possibly corresponds to TRBD2 (6 bases). V shed 3 bases and J shed 4 bases, with 8 bases lying between them. CDR1 and CDR2 from the germline V gene are SGHTA and FQGNSA. CDR3 length: 13 residues.

The chain carries TRBV4-1 and TRBJ2-7; TRBD1 matches 7 bases. Germline V gene data show CDR1 as MGHRA and CDR2 as YSYEKL. The CDR3 is 17 amino acids. J gave up 6 bases and V 2 bases, and 16 bases lay outside the gene matches. The CDR3: CASSQSPLRTGRGEQYF. The DNA of the CDR3 is TGCGCCAGCAGCCAAAGCCCTCTGCGGACAGGTCGCGGCGAGCAGTACTTC.

Only one count was recorded for this clone. Other DNA sequences from this sample encode an identical CDR3 as well. This CDR3 reads CASSAHSGANVLTF. CDR3 sequence (DNA): TGTGCCAGCAGTGCGCACTCTGGGGCCAACGTCCTGACTTTC. The chain couples TRBV6-1 to TRBJ2-6, with unresolved D. Trimming took 4 bases from V and 0 from J, leaving 4 bases between them. CDR3 size: 14 residues. Germline-derived CDR1 and CDR2 are MNHNS and SASEGT.

The chain couples TRBV29-1 to TRBJ2-5; TRBD1 is a possible D gene (6 bases). This CDR3 has 13 residues. Looked up from germline, CDR1 is SQVTM and CDR2 is ANQGSEA. Trimming took 1 base from V and 0 from J, leaving 6 bases between them. CDR3 nucleotide sequence: TGCAGCGTTGAAGGGACAGACCAAGAGACCCAGTACTTC. It is translated as CSVEGTDQETQYF.

On this clone: With only one base between it and a far larger clone, this is likely a read error. The chain links TRBV2 to TRBJ2-7, with 12 bases aligning to TRBD2. Germline V gene sequence: CDR1 SNHLY, CDR2 FYNNEI. The V segment lost 7 bases and the J segment 9 bases; nucleotides outside the gene matches: 19. This CDR3 spans 17 amino acids. DNA of the CDR3: TGTGCCAGCATTGGGACTAGCGGGTCGGGGGGTGAGACCGGGCAGTACTTC. Translation gives CASIGTSGSGGETGQYF. Full variable domain (remainder filled in from reference TRBV2 and TRBJ2-7): EPEVTQTPSHQVTQMGQEVILRCVPISNHLYFYWYRQILGQKVEFLVSFYNNEISEKSEIFDDQFSVERPDGSNFTLKIRSTKLEDSAMYFCASIGTSGSGGETGQYFGPGTRLTVT.

This chain joins TRBV14 and TRBJ2-7; tentative D call: TRBD1 (6 bases). CDR1 SGHDN and CDR2 FVKESK come from the germline V gene. Trimming cost V 5 bases and J 6 bases, with 11 bases left between them. This CDR3 is 12 amino acids long. This chain's CDR3 is CASSFHRAEQYF. For the CDR3, the DNA is TGTGCCAGCAGCTTTCACAGGGCCGAGCAGTACTTC.

The chain couples TRBV4-1 to TRBJ1-2; D is undetermined. V gave up 1 base and J gave up 7 bases, with 19 bases separating them. The CDR3 runs 16 residues. In germline, CDR1 is MGHRA, CDR2 YSYEKL. The CDR3 loop is CASSQGVGREDGGYTF. The DNA of the CDR3 is TGCGCCAGCAGCCAAGGGGTAGGAAGGGAGGATGGTGGCTACACCTTC.

Concerning this clone: The likely explanation is a read error, given a far larger clone one base away. The CDR3 protein is CASSVGEGYRNTEAFF. The CDR3 DNA is TGTGCCAGCAGCGTAGGAGAGGGATACCGAAACACTGAAGCTTTCTTT. This sequence joins TRBV9 and TRBJ1-1; no clear D gene. Trimming left V 0 bases short and J 2 bases short, with 14 bases between. Germline loops: CDR1 SGDLS, CDR2 YYNGEE. The CDR3 extends over 16 amino acids.

This clone was recorded once. This chain connects TRBV6-5 to TRBJ2-3; tentative D call: TRBD2 (7 bases). V was clipped by 11 bases and J by 2 bases, with 20 bases between them. Germline CDR1 and CDR2: MNHEY and SVGAGI. The CDR3 has 15 residues. CDR3 in DNA: TGTGCCTCCAGGACGGGGAGGGGGGACACAGATACGCAGTATTTT. Translation gives CASRTGRGDTDTQYF.

The rearrangement links TRBV21-1 to TRBJ1-2. TRBV21-1 counts as a pseudogene. The CDR3 is 14 residues long. CDR3 region: CASSKERGDYGYTF. DNA for the CDR3: TGTGCCAGCAGCAAAGAGAGAGGGGATTATGGCTACACCTTC.

The chain links TRBV28 to TRBJ2-5; TRBD2 aligns across 11 bases. The CDR3 spans 14 residues. V lost 6 bases and J lost 5; bases outside the gene matches: 5. CDR1 and CDR2 (germline): MDHEN, SYDVKM. The CDR3 protein is CASRTSGIRETQYF. The CDR3 DNA follows: TGTGCCAGCAGGACTAGCGGGATTCGGGAGACCCAGTACTTC.

Note on this clone: Just one base apart from a much larger clone, this may be a read error. It is likely a read error, because the conserved phenylalanine at the end of the CDR3 is missing. The CDR3 nucleotides read TGTGCCAGCATGACCTCCTACGAGCAGTACTTA. It encodes CASMTSYEQYL. This chain joins TRBV28 and TRBJ2-7; D is undetermined. Germline-derived CDR1 and CDR2 are MDHEN and SYDVKM. V lost 7 bases and J 0 bases, leaving 4 bases between the germline ends. The CDR3 covers 11 residues.

Of note for this clone: A far larger clone differs by one base, so this is likely a read error. The same CDR3 can be traced to other DNA sequences in this sample. This chain connects TRBV7-7 to TRBJ2-5; 7 positions agree with TRBD2. CDR3 length: 16 amino acids. CDR1 is SSHAT, CDR2 FNYEAQ, per germline (reference sequence). CDR3 coding DNA: TGTGCTAGCAGCCCCCCTACTAGCGCCTTAGAGGCGGCCCAGTACTTC. It is translated as CASSPPTSALEAAQYF. The full variable domain, its missing parts supplied by reference TRBV7-7 and TRBJ2-5, is GAGVSQSPRYKVTKRGQDVTLRCDPISSHATLYWYQQALGQGPEFLTYFNYEAQPDKSGLPSDRFSAERPEGSISTLTIQRTEQRDSAMYRCASSPPTSALEAAQYFGPGTRLLVL.